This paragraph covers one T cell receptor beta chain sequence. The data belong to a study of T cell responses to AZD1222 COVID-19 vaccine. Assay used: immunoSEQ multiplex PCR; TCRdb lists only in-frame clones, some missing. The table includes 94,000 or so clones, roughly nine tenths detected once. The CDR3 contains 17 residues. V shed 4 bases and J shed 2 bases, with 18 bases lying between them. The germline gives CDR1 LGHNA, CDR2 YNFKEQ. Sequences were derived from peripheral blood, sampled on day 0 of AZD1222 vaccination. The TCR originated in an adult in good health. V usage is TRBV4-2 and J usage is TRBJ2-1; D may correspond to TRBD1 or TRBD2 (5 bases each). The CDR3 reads CASSPHPPGRPYNEQFF. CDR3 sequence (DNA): TGTGCCAGCAGCCCCCACCCCCCGGGGCGTCCCTACAATGAGCAGTTCTTC.